These 30 T cell receptor beta chains share one sample of origin, sequenced in a study of technical replicates of blood from a handful of donors. Method: immunoSEQ multiplex PCR; TCRdb's copy keeps in-frame clones and lacks some. The sample includes roughly 93,000 clones, approximately 95% of them seen just once. The sample was T cells isolated from PBMCs. These receptor sequences come from a human donor in good health.

The J gene is TRBJ1-5, the V gene TRBV6-6; D possibly corresponds to TRBD1 (6 bases). V was trimmed by 6 bases and J by 3 bases, leaving 12 bases between them. The CDR3 runs 14 residues. Germline assignment: CDR1 MNHNY and CDR2 SVGAGI (reference sequence). The DNA for the CDR3 is TGTGCCAGCAGCCAACAGGGAAACAATCAGCCCCAGCATTTT. Translation: CASSQQGNNQPQHF.

CDR3 sequence: CASSLTGRWGGATSTDTQYF. As DNA, the CDR3 is TGTGCCAGCAGCTTAACGGGCCGTTGGGGGGGCGCAACTAGCACAGATACGCAGTATTTT. The chain links TRBV7-8 to TRBJ2-3, with D possibly being TRBD2 (7 bases). The CDR3 covers 20 residues. Germline V CDR1 and CDR2: SGHVS, FQNEAQ. V was clipped by 2 bases and J by 0 bases, with 24 bases between them.

The V gene is TRBV5-4, the J gene TRBJ1-4, with 8 positions matching TRBD1. CDR1 SGHNT and CDR2 YYREEE come from the germline V gene (reference sequence). The V segment lost 3 bases and the J segment 8 bases; nucleotides outside the gene matches: 3. The CDR3 loop spans 13 amino acids. CDR3 sequence (DNA): TGTGCCAGCAGCTCCCGGGACAGGGAAAAACTGTTTTTT. It codes for CASSSRDREKLFF.

This sequence joins TRBV6-5 and TRBJ2-3; 8 positions agree with TRBD2. Trimming at V came to 2 bases and at J to 0 bases, leaving 4 bases not matched to a gene. The CDR3 is made up of 16 amino acids. The germline V gene encodes CDR1 MNHEY and CDR2 SVGAGI. The CDR3, as DNA: TGTGCCAGCAGTTACATGAGCGGGGGTAGCACAGATACGCAGTATTTT. Amino acid sequence: CASSYMSGGSTDTQYF.

V usage is TRBV30 and J usage is TRBJ1-1; no reliable D call. From germline, CDR1 is GTSNPN and CDR2 SVGIG (reference sequence). The CDR3 loop spans 14 amino acids. Deletions cut 2 bases from V and 3 bases from J, with 13 bases between. This CDR3 is CAWSPKQSYTEAFF. The DNA for the CDR3 is TGTGCCTGGAGTCCGAAACAGTCATACACTGAAGCTTTCTTT. Full variable domain (missing parts from reference TRBV30 and TRBJ1-1): SQTIHQWPATLVQPVGSPLSLECTVEGTSNPNLYWYRQAAGRGLQLLFYSVGIGQISSEVPQNLSASRPQDRQFILSSKKLLLSDSGFYLCAWSPKQSYTEAFFGQGTRLTVV.

The DNA of the CDR3 is TGCGCCAGCAGCCCCCCCCGTGAGAAGGGCTACACCTTC. Translating gives CASSPPREKGYTF. The V call is TRBV5-1, the J call TRBJ1-2; no clear D gene. V gave up 4 bases and J gave up 8 bases, with 15 bases separating them. Germline values: CDR1 SGHRS, CDR2 YFSETQ. The CDR3 covers 13 residues.

The chain combines TRBV2 with TRBJ2-3, with D possibly matching TRBD2 (6 bases). Trimming left V 3 bases short and J 2 bases short, with 12 bases between. This CDR3 region has 15 residues. Germline-derived CDR1 and CDR2 are SNHLY and FYNNEI. CDR3 in amino acids: CASSDLVAATDTQYF. Written as DNA, the CDR3 is TGTGCCAGCAGTGATCTAGTAGCGGCCACAGATACGCAGTATTTT.

The chain is built from TRBV19 and TRBJ1-2; maybe TRBD1 (6 bases). CDR1 and CDR2 from the germline V gene are LNHDA and SQIVND (reference sequence). The germline V and J ends were trimmed by 8 bases and 6 bases, with 13 bases remaining between them. The CDR3 runs to 12 residues. CDR3 protein: CASGYRQDGYTF. The CDR3 DNA sequence: TGTGCCAGTGGATATCGACAGGATGGCTACACCTTC.

V and J are TRBV27 and TRBJ2-7; a weak D match, TRBD1 (6 bases). V was shortened by 3 bases and J by 5 bases, with 14 bases between the two germline ends. Germline V gene lookup returns CDR1 MNHEY and CDR2 SMNVEV (reference sequence). The CDR3 is 14 residues long. CDR3 protein: CASSFYTGFHEQYF. As DNA, the CDR3 is TGTGCCAGCAGTTTCTATACAGGGTTTCACGAGCAGTACTTC.

This chain connects TRBV5-4 to TRBJ1-3; D is unresolved. Looked up from germline, CDR1 is SGHNT and CDR2 is YYREEE (reference sequence). V lost 1 base and J 1 base, leaving 6 bases between the germline ends. The length of the CDR3 is 14 residues. CDR3 region: CASSLSVSGNTIYF. DNA for the CDR3: TGTGCCAGCAGCTTGTCAGTGTCTGGAAACACCATATATTTT.

The chain employs TRBV5-1 and TRBJ1-3, with D possibly being TRBD1 (5 bases). The CDR3 sequence is 16 residues long. Trimming stripped 1 base from V and 0 bases from J, with 11 bases between. Germline V lookup: CDR1 SGHRS, CDR2 YFSETQ. The CDR3: CASSLSGLRSGNTIYF. The CDR3 nucleotides are TGCGCCAGCAGCTTGTCAGGGCTCCGCTCTGGAAACACCATATATTTT.

The chain uses TRBV7-3 and TRBJ1-6, with 8 bases fitting TRBD1. The CDR3 extends over 15 amino acids. Trimming at V came to 0 bases and at J to 10 bases, leaving 5 bases not matched to a gene. Germline V gene data show CDR1 as SGHTA and CDR2 as FQGTGA. This CDR3 reads CASSLTSRGQSPLHF. The CDR3 nucleotides are TGTGCCAGCAGCTTAACAAGCAGGGGGCAATCACCCCTCCACTTT.

This chain uses TRBV6-1 with TRBJ1-5, with a possible D match to TRBD1 (6 bases). This CDR3 has 15 amino acids. V lost 5 bases to trimming and J lost 4 bases, with 15 bases between them. The germline V gene has CDR1 MNHNS and CDR2 SASEGT. CDR3 loop: CASSPTGSGNQPQHF. The CDR3 DNA reads TGTGCCAGCAGTCCTACAGGGAGTGGGAATCAGCCCCAGCATTTT.

The chain recombines TRBV6-1 with TRBJ2-7; the D is unclear. Germline CDR1 is MNHNS and CDR2 is SASEGT. Trimming pared 0 bases from V and 0 bases from J, leaving 12 bases between. The CDR3 runs to 16 residues. CDR3 nucleotide sequence: TGTGCCAGCAGTGAAGCGGGCTTCCCGAGCTCCTACGAGCAGTACTTC. Protein product: CASSEAGFPSSYEQYF.

The chain employs TRBV2 and TRBJ2-7; 9 bases agree with TRBD2. The junction had 9 bases not matched to a gene; V was cut back by 0 bases and J by 3 bases. This CDR3 has 17 amino acids. Germline CDR1 reads SNHLY; CDR2 reads FYNNEI. CDR3: CASSEAYGGTSNYEQYF. The CDR3, as DNA: TGTGCCAGCAGTGAAGCGTACGGAGGGACTAGCAACTACGAGCAGTACTTC.

V gene TRBV28 combines with J gene TRBJ2-3; 10 bases map to TRBD2. This CDR3 is 16 amino acids long. V was clipped by 4 bases and J by 3 bases; unmatched bases: 7. Per germline, CDR1 MDHEN and CDR2 SYDVKM. CDR3 sequence reads: CASSSLAGEQTDTQYF. The CDR3 coding sequence is TGTGCCAGCAGTTCCCTAGCGGGAGAGCAGACAGATACGCAGTATTTT.

This clone was seen once. The chain links TRBV28 to TRBJ2-7; D gene uncertain. Trimming removed 2 bases from V and 0 bases from J, with 11 bases in between. This CDR3 is built from 15 residues. Germline lookup yields CDR1 MDHEN and CDR2 SYDVKM. This chain's CDR3 is CASSLPPRGSYEQYF. The DNA of the CDR3 is TGTGCCAGCAGTTTACCTCCGCGAGGCTCCTACGAGCAGTACTTC. The full variable domain, in which reference TRBV28 and TRBJ2-7 provide the parts outside the CDR3, is DVKVTQSSRYLVKRTGEKVFLECVQDMDHENMFWYRQDPGLGLRLIYFSYDVKMKEKGDIPEGYSVSREKKERFSLILESASTNQTSMYLCASSLPPRGSYEQYFGPGTRLTVT.

V gene TRBV6-5 combines with J gene TRBJ2-7; TRBD2 is a possible D gene (5 bases). In germline, CDR1 is MNHEY, CDR2 SVGAGI. The ends were cut back, 3 bases at V and 2 bases at J, with 14 bases in the middle. This CDR3 is 15 amino acids long. CDR3 region: CASSYRRTGPYEQYF. The CDR3 DNA reads as TGTGCCAGCAGTTATCGCAGGACTGGCCCCTACGAGCAGTACTTC.

The genes are TRBV7-2 and TRBJ2-5, with a weak D call TRBD1 (6 bases). This CDR3 is built from 14 residues. Deletions cut 2 bases from V and 4 bases from J, with 11 bases between. Per the germline V gene, CDR1 is SGHTA and CDR2 is FQGNSA. CDR3 loop: CASSLKTGRETQYF. The DNA of the CDR3 is TGTGCCAGCAGCTTAAAGACAGGAAGAGAGACCCAGTACTTC.

CDR3 in amino acids: CASSEQASGNPNEQFF. The CDR3 coding sequence is TGTGCCAGCAGTGAACAGGCTAGCGGGAACCCCAATGAGCAGTTCTTC. The chain uses TRBV6-1 and TRBJ2-1; 9 bases are a match to TRBD2. Germline CDR1 and CDR2: MNHNS and SASEGT. The J segment lost 6 bases and the V segment lost 2 bases, leaving 8 bases of the junction unmatched. The CDR3 covers 16 residues.

The chain couples TRBV15 to TRBJ2-1; D is perhaps TRBD1 (5 bases). V gave up 5 bases and J gave up 0 bases, with 11 bases separating them. Germline V gene data show CDR1 as LNHNV and CDR2 as YYDKDF (reference sequence). The CDR3 runs 15 residues. Written as DNA, the CDR3 is TGTGCCACCAGCCGTACAGGTCTCTCCTACAATGAGCAGTTCTTC. Protein: CATSRTGLSYNEQFF.

The rearrangement links TRBV6-5 to TRBJ1-1; D gene unclear. Trimming stripped 6 bases from V and 0 bases from J, with 11 bases between. Per the germline V gene, CDR1 is MNHEY and CDR2 is SVGAGI. The CDR3 totals 14 residues. The CDR3 here is CASSSQPMNTEAFF. CDR3 nucleotide sequence: TGTGCCAGCAGCTCGCAACCTATGAACACTGAAGCTTTCTTT.

This rearrangement joins TRBV7-9 to TRBJ1-5; 10 bases align to TRBD1. Germline assignment: CDR1 SEHNR and CDR2 FQNEAQ (reference sequence). With V trimmed by 8 bases and J by 5 bases, 6 bases remained unmatched. CDR3 length equals 14 residues. The CDR3 spells CASCSGTGDQPQHF. DNA for the CDR3: TGTGCCAGCTGCTCCGGGACAGGGGATCAGCCCCAGCATTTT.

This chain joins TRBV5-6 and TRBJ1-1; D is undetermined. V was pared by 2 bases and J by 0 bases, with 23 bases between. The CDR3 is 19 amino acids. Per the germline V gene, CDR1 is SGHDT and CDR2 is YYEEEE. CDR3 in amino acids: CASSFTGTVWLEMNTEAFF. The DNA for the CDR3 is TGTGCCAGCAGCTTTACGGGTACTGTCTGGCTTGAGATGAACACTGAAGCTTTCTTT. The whole variable domain, remainder taken from reference TRBV5-6 and TRBJ1-1, is DAGVTQSPTHLIKTRGQQVTLRCSPKSGHDTVSWYQQALGQGPQFIFQYYEEEERQRGNFPDRFSGHQFPNYSSELNVNALLLGDSALYLCASSFTGTVWLEMNTEAFFGQGTRLTVV.

V gene TRBV5-4 combines with J gene TRBJ2-3; 7 bases agree with TRBD2. The CDR3 has 16 amino acids. The germline gives CDR1 SGHNT, CDR2 YYREEE (reference sequence). J gave up 1 base and V 4 bases, and 9 bases lay outside the gene matches. CDR3 DNA: TGTGCCAGCAGCCCGGGAGGTAGCGTTGGCACAGATACGCAGTATTTT. Its translation: CASSPGGSVGTDTQYF.

V usage is TRBV5-1 and J usage is TRBJ2-7; 10 bases map to TRBD2. This CDR3 has 15 amino acids. Germline values: CDR1 SGHRS, CDR2 YFSETQ. The junction had 3 bases not matched to a gene; V was cut back by 0 bases and J by 3 bases. CDR3 nucleotides: TGCGCCAGCAGCTTGGAACTAGCGGGAAACTACGAGCAGTACTTC. The encoded protein is CASSLELAGNYEQYF.

This clone was seen only a few times. CDR3 sequence: CASKPTGTYNEQFF. For the CDR3, the DNA is TGTGCCAGCAAACCGACAGGGACCTACAATGAGCAGTTCTTC. V usage is TRBV2 and J usage is TRBJ2-1; TRBD1 aligns across 7 bases. The CDR3 covers 14 residues. Germline assignment: CDR1 SNHLY and CDR2 FYNNEI. After removal of 7 bases from V and 2 bases from J, the junction contained 5 bases not matched to a gene.

The genes are TRBV6-5 and TRBJ1-1; D unresolved. Germline V gives CDR1 MNHEY, CDR2 SVGAGI. The CDR3 is 15 residues long. V lost 2 bases and J lost 5, with 15 bases in between. The CDR3 bases are TGTGCCAGCAGTTACGGTCGGGGAATTGGTACTGAAGCTTTCTTT. Translated: CASSYGRGIGTEAFF.

The chain joins TRBV7-9 to TRBJ2-7, with D unresolved. Germline CDR1 is SEHNR and CDR2 is FQNEAQ (reference sequence). The CDR3 extends over 12 amino acids. V dropped 4 bases and J dropped 6 bases, with 10 bases sitting between them. CDR3: CASSSRGGEQYF. CDR3 DNA: TGTGCCAGCAGCTCCCGCGGTGGCGAGCAGTACTTC. The variable domain in full, completed from reference TRBV7-9 and TRBJ2-7, reads DTGVSQNPRHKITKRGQNVTFRCDPISEHNRLYWYRQTLGQGPEFLTYFQNEAQLEKSRLLSDRFSAERPKGSFSTLEIQRTEQGDSAMYLCASSSRGGEQYFGPGTRLTVT.

The chain uses TRBV4-1 and TRBJ1-2; TRBD1 might be the D (5 bases). V shed 4 bases and J shed 5 bases, with 26 bases lying between them. CDR1 and CDR2 (germline): MGHRA, YSYEKL. The CDR3 runs to 18 residues. CDR3 loop: CASSPGRVGGAKDYGYTF. The CDR3 coding sequence is TGCGCCAGCAGCCCAGGAAGGGTGGGAGGGGCAAAGGATTATGGCTACACCTTC.